Listed below are T cell receptor beta chains from one sample, sequenced in a study of blood T cell repertoires in COVID-19. The protocol was immunoSEQ multiplex PCR, while the TCRdb copy is restricted to in-frame clones and leaves out a portion. The table has fewer than 300,000 clones, approximately 91% seen once. Material: PBMCs or T cells enriched from blood (not recorded which). These receptors originate from a middle-aged woman with acute COVID-19. The CDR3 runs from the conserved cysteine through the conserved F or W. Each record gives: J gene, clone size, V gene, D gene, CDR3 DNA, CDR3 protein. D genes are given only for firm matches. Not every row has a clone size; where given, it reads once, few, many or a size class.

>TRBJ1-2|-|TRBV7-2|TRBD1
TGTGCCAGCAGCTCTAAGACCAGGGGGAACTATGGCTACACCTTC
CASSSKTRGNYGYTF
>TRBJ2-7|-|TRBV7-2|TRBD2
TGTGCCAGCAGCTTTCAAGCGGGAGTGTTATACGAGCAGTACTTC
CASSFQAGVLYEQYF
>TRBJ2-1|-|TRBV4-3|TRBD1
TGCGCCAGCAGCCGCCAAACCGGGACAGGGGGCCACAATGAGCAGTTCTTC
CASSRQTGTGGHNEQFF
>TRBJ2-1|-|TRBV10-2|TRBD2
TGCGCCAGCAGTGGGACCTCAAAGGGGACTAGCGCCCGGGAGCAGTTCTTC
CASSGTSKGTSAREQFF
>TRBJ1-2|-|TRBV6-5|TRBD1
TGTGCCAGCAGACTCGGACAGGGCGTTGGCTACACCTTC
CASRLGQGVGYTF
>TRBJ1-2|-|TRBV6-1|TRBD1
TGTGCCAGCAGTGACCTCAAAGGACAGGGCTCTTTC
CASSDLKGQGSF
>TRBJ2-5|-|TRBV5-6|-
TGTGCCAGCAGCTTTGAGCGGACTCCGGTCGGGGAGACCCAGTACTTC
CASSFERTPVGETQYF
>TRBJ1-5|-|TRBV28|-
TGTGCCAGCGCAGATAGCAATCAGCCCCAGCATTTT
CASADSNQPQHF
>TRBJ1-4|-|TRBV2|TRBD1
TGTGCCAGCACCCCACGGGACAGGGGGAATGAAAAACTGTTTTTT
CASTPRDRGNEKLFF
>TRBJ2-1|-|TRBV6-2/TRBV6-3|-
TGTGCCAGCAGCCCGACGGAGACCTACAATGAGCAGTTCTTC
CASSPTETYNEQFF
>TRBJ1-6|-|TRBV6-5|-
TGTGCCAGCAGTTACGGCAGGGGTGGTAATTCACCCCTCCACTTT
CASSYGRGGNSPLHF
>TRBJ1-5|-|TRBV3-1/TRBV3-2|TRBD1
TGTGCCAGCAGCCACCGGACAGGGCCGGGGCAGCCCCAGCATTTT
CASSHRTGPGQPQHF
>TRBJ1-2|-|TRBV5-1|TRBD1
TGCGCCAGCAGCTTGGCGGGGACAGATAACTATGGCTACACCTTC
CASSLAGTDNYGYTF
>TRBJ2-3|few|TRBV5-1|TRBD2
TGCGCCAGCAGCGCGGGACTAGCGGGAGGAGTTGGCACAGATACGCAGTATTTT
CASSAGLAGGVGTDTQYF
>TRBJ2-1|-|TRBV27|-
TGTGCCAGCAGTCGGGAAGCTGAGCAGTTCTTC
CASSREAEQFF
>TRBJ1-2|-|TRBV15|-
TGTGCCACCAGCAGACAGGGCTTCTATGGCTACACCTTC
CATSRQGFYGYTF
>TRBJ2-3|once|TRBV9|-
TGTGCCAGCAGCGTAACCGGGACATTCACAGATACGCAGTATTTT
CASSVTGTFTDTQYF
>TRBJ2-7|once|TRBV9|-
TGTGCCAGCAGCGTAAATCCCCAAGGGACTGAGCAGTACTTC
CASSVNPQGTEQYF
>TRBJ1-2|-|TRBV7-2|-
TGTGCCAGCAGCTCTCACCCAGGGGATGTCTATGGCTACACCTTC
CASSSHPGDVYGYTF
>TRBJ2-3|few|TRBV4-1|-
TGCGCCAGCAGCCAAATTAATCTAGTCTCCACAGATACGCAGTATTTT
CASSQINLVSTDTQYF
>TRBJ2-1|once|TRBV19|TRBD1
TGTGCCAGTAGCCCGACAGGGATTTCCTACAATGAGCAGTTCTTC
CASSPTGISYNEQFF
>TRBJ1-1|-|TRBV12-5|TRBD1
TGTGCTAGTGGTTTGGTATTAGGGACAGGAAGGTTCGGCACTGAAGCTTTCTTT
CASGLVLGTGRFGTEAFF
>TRBJ2-2|-|TRBV5-6|-
TGTGCCAGCAGCTTGATGAGGGTTAACACCGGGGAGCTGTTTTTT
CASSLMRVNTGELFF
>TRBJ1-5|-|TRBV30|-
TGTGCCTGGAGTTCCCTAGAGAGGGGCAATCAGCCCCAGCATTTT
CAWSSLERGNQPQHF
>TRBJ2-5|-|TRBV5-4|-
TGTGCCAGCACCTCAGGGGTTGGGCGGCTGGAGACCCAGTACTTC
CASTSGVGRLETQYF
>TRBJ2-1|-|TRBV18|-
TGTGCCAGCTCCCCGGGTTTAACAGGGCGAGGCAATGAGCAGTTCTTC
CASSPGLTGRGNEQFF
>TRBJ2-5|-|TRBV25-1|-
TGTGCCAGCAGTGTAACAGAAGAGACCCAGTACTTC
CASSVTEETQYF
>TRBJ1-2|-|TRBV30|TRBD1
TGTGCCAGATCGACAGGGAATGGCTACACCTTC
CARSTGNGYTF
>TRBJ2-3|-|TRBV2|TRBD2
TGTGCCAGCAGTGAACTGTCAAGAGGGACTAGCGGGGCGGATACGCAGTATTTT
CASSELSRGTSGADTQYF
>TRBJ1-2|few|TRBV12-3/TRBV12-4|-
TGTGCCAGCAGTTTAGTAGGGTCGGGAGGCTACACCTTC
CASSLVGSGGYTF
>TRBJ1-4|-|TRBV5-1|TRBD1
TGCGCCAGCAGCCCTACAGGGGGCGGTGAAAAACTGTTTTTT
CASSPTGGGEKLFF
>TRBJ2-2|-|TRBV9|TRBD1
TGTGCCAGCAGCGTAGCTACTAGGACAGGGGGTCCAGCGGGATACACCGGGGAGCTGTTTTTT
CASSVATRTGGPAGYTGELFF
>TRBJ2-1|-|TRBV12-5|-
TGTGCTAGTGGCCGGGGACAGGCGGGGGAGGGTGAGCAGTTCTTC
CASGRGQAGEGEQFF
>TRBJ2-1|once|TRBV3-1/TRBV3-2|TRBD2
TGTGCCAGCAGCCAACCCGGGACTAAGTACAATGAGCAGTTCTTC
CASSQPGTKYNEQFF
>TRBJ2-7|-|TRBV27|-
TGTGCCAGCAGTTTAAGTTGGGGGCTACCCTACGAGCAGTACTTC
CASSLSWGLPYEQYF
>TRBJ2-2|once|TRBV5-1|-
TGCGCCAGCAGCTTTCCGAGGACAGAAAGGGAGCTGTTTTTT
CASSFPRTERELFF
>TRBJ1-5|-|TRBV6-1|-
TGTGCCAGCAGTGAACATGGGGGGGCGCTGGGCAATCAGCCCCAGCATTTT
CASSEHGGALGNQPQHF
>TRBJ1-5|-|TRBV19|-
TGTGCCAGTAGTATTGAGCGATATAGCAATCAGCCCCAGCATTTT
CASSIERYSNQPQHF
>TRBJ2-3|-|TRBV6-5|-
TGTGCCAGCATGTTGGCGGGGATTCGGGATACGCAGTATTTT
CASMLAGIRDTQYF
>TRBJ1-6|-|TRBV7-8|-
TGTGCCAGCAGCCCCCGGAGCTCTAATTCACCCCTCCACTTT
CASSPRSSNSPLHF
>TRBJ1-1|-|TRBV7-9|-
TGTGCCAGCAGCTTAGATCAGATCGCTGAAGCTTTCTTT
CASSLDQIAEAFF
>TRBJ1-2|-|TRBV5-1|-
TGCGCCAGCAGCCCCGGGAGTGCGGACTATGGCTACACCTTC
CASSPGSADYGYTF
>TRBJ2-1|-|TRBV6-1|TRBD2
TGTGCCAGCAGTGAACTAGCGGGGGGTTACAATGAGCAGTTCTTC
CASSELAGGYNEQFF
>TRBJ1-1|-|TRBV7-3|-
TGTGCCAGCAGCTTAGAAGGAGGGAACACTGAAGCTTTCTTT
CASSLEGGNTEAFF
>TRBJ1-2|-|TRBV4-1|-
TGCGCCAGCAGCCAAGCGGGGGAAAACATCAGACTGACTAACTATGGCTACACCTTC
CASSQAGENIRLTNYGYTF
>TRBJ2-7|-|TRBV10-3|-
TGTGCCATCAGTGTTGGCGGGCTAGCCTACGAGCAGTACTTC
CAISVGGLAYEQYF